This T cell receptor (beta chain) is drawn from a study of cytomegalovirus exposure and HLA in healthy donors. The wider study: Researchers previously reported finding fewer than 140 million unique TCR beta sequences from around 200 million T cells. Overall study results and limits: On later analysis, the bulk of CMV-associated TCR beta chains appeared to be HLA-restricted. Indistinguishable V segments, including TRBV6-2 and TRBV6-3, were excluded. High specificity and sensitivity for cytomegalovirus status were reported for the classifier.

To note about this clone: Its antigen is unknown.

The study ran its PCR with 60 Vbeta and 13 Jbeta primers. Clones were read by immunoSEQ multiplex PCR, and TCRdb kept only the in-frame ones, dropping some. The table has approximately 180,000 clones, approximately 70% seen once. CDR1 is SGHTS, CDR2 YDEGEE, per germline. V lost 9 bases, J lost 8 bases, and 12 bases stayed unmatched. The CDR3 is 13 amino acids. This chain links TRBV5-8 with TRBJ1-2; 8 bases match TRBD1. Sequencing was performed on PBMCs. The receptor was isolated from a woman aged 25 to 39 in good health and CMV-seronegative. CDR3 amino acids: CANTRQGYYGYTF. In DNA form, the CDR3 reads TGTGCCAACACGCGACAGGGGTATTACGGCTACACCTTC.